These T cell receptor beta chains were read from a single sample in a study of cytomegalovirus exposure and HLA in healthy donors. Data came from immunoSEQ multiplex PCR; TCRdb stores just in-frame clones and leaves some out. The sample has about 170,000 clones; 75% are singletons. The sample taken for sequencing was PBMCs. The receptors stem from a woman in her forties or fifties in good health and CMV-seropositive. Both conserved end residues are trimmed from each CDR3. A D gene is named only where the DNA matches it firmly.

J | D | V | CDR3
TRBJ2-1 | TRBD1 | TRBV7-6 | ASSFRTGGDEQF
TRBJ1-3 | NA | TRBV25-1 | ASSASGGNTIY
TRBJ2-3 | TRBD2 | TRBV6-1 | ASSGAGQLTDTQY
TRBJ1-5 | NA | TRBV11-2 | ASSRAGSNQPQH
TRBJ2-1 | TRBD1 | TRBV5-4 | ASSRRQGAYEQF
TRBJ1-1 | NA | TRBV5-1 | ASSSQGNTEAF
TRBJ2-1 | TRBD2 | TRBV27 | ASSWRASGGACEQF
TRBJ2-1 | NA | TRBV11-2 | ASSLEIASSYNEQF
TRBJ1-4 | TRBD1 | TRBV29-1 | SVAQGDEKLF
TRBJ2-1 | TRBD2 | TRBV28 | ATRGYNEQF
TRBJ2-3 | TRBD2 | TRBV7-3 | ASSLLAGVSTDTQY
TRBJ2-2 | NA | TRBV5-1 | ASSPSTGPGELF
TRBJ1-1 | NA | TRBV4-1 | ASSQDERAGTEAF
TRBJ2-3 | TRBD1 | TRBV5-1 | ASSGGQGGDTQY
TRBJ2-3 | TRBD2 | TRBV5-1 | ASSLAGGGTDTQY
TRBJ1-4 | NA | TRBV7-9 | ASSLARGINEKLF
TRBJ2-3 | TRBD2 | TRBV2 | ASNNPGLAGRTDTQY
TRBJ2-7 | TRBD1 | TRBV7-9 | ASSFTRTGNEQY
TRBJ2-5 | NA | TRBV7-9 | ASSYSAEGTQY
TRBJ1-4 | NA | TRBV6-1 | ASSEERQGLDATNEKLF
TRBJ1-5 | TRBD1 | TRBV19 | ASSTGQGVQPQH
TRBJ1-2 | NA | TRBV18 | ASSPRGNYGYT
TRBJ2-1 | TRBD2 | TRBV11-2 | ASSPRGQRGTTYNEQF
TRBJ2-6 | NA | TRBV19 | ASSATVGANVLT
TRBJ2-7 | NA | TRBV2 | ASSYQGEQY
TRBJ2-5 | NA | TRBV20-1 | SATPGETQY
TRBJ2-1 | TRBD2 | TRBV11-2 | ASSPQLGGSGGAVEQF
TRBJ2-5 | NA | TRBV5-1 | ASSREETQY
TRBJ1-6 | NA | TRBV5-5 | ASSSLDTFVSSPLH
TRBJ1-5 | TRBD1 | TRBV30 | AWSELGGSQPQH
TRBJ2-7 | TRBD1 | TRBV13 | ASRQGNSYEQY
TRBJ2-5 | TRBD2 | TRBV2 | ASIGGAETQY
TRBJ1-3 | TRBD1 | TRBV5-1 | ASSPGTGATGNTIY
TRBJ1-6 | TRBD1 | TRBV7-2 | ASNKDRGYSPLH
TRBJ1-2 | NA | TRBV4-1 | ASSQFSRIRIGYT
TRBJ2-1 | NA | TRBV20-1 | SAEMGNEQF
TRBJ1-1 | NA | TRBV7-2 | ASSFQGMNTEAF
TRBJ1-1 | NA | TRBV6-4 | ASSANSNTEAF
TRBJ1-1 | NA | TRBV11-2 | ASSREAEAF
TRBJ1-1 | NA | TRBV2 | ASRQGTEAF
TRBJ2-1 | TRBD2 | TRBV4-2 | ASSPRSTSGVYNEQF
TRBJ1-5 | NA | TRBV6-5 | ASSRAPGSNQPQH
TRBJ1-1 | NA | TRBV27 | ASSLSRNNEAF
TRBJ2-7 | NA | TRBV7-8 | ASSLGDNLYEQY
TRBJ1-1 | TRBD1 | TRBV29-1 | SVAGEGQGALSGNTEAF
TRBJ2-2 | NA | TRBV21-1 | ASSKLRQLTTGELF
TRBJ2-2 | TRBD1 | TRBV6-1 | ASSVPIRGSNTGELF
TRBJ2-7 | TRBD1 | TRBV29-1 | SVELDRNYEQY
TRBJ2-6 | TRBD2 | TRBV19 | ASSIGRVSGANVLT
TRBJ1-2 | NA | TRBV2 | ARTGGTNIDGYT
TRBJ1-2 | NA | TRBV6-1 | ASSAGSYGYT
TRBJ1-5 | NA | TRBV2 | ASSDLSQPQH
TRBJ2-5 | TRBD2 | TRBV7-9 | ASSFSGVGTQY